This TCR beta chain was recorded in a study of cytotoxic CD8 clonotypes in ibrutinib-treated CLL. The study, taken as a whole, reports: Baseline clonality was higher than in age-matched healthy donors and moved in step with circulating CD8+ T-cell counts. The study found clonality rose at ibrutinib response, then fell toward baseline at progression.

The CDR3 spans 11 residues. CDR1 and CDR2 (germline): DFQATT, SNEGSKA (reference sequence). V lost 6 bases to trimming and J lost 4 bases, with 9 bases between them. Concerning this clone: The antigen remains unidentified.

The table came from immunoSEQ multiplex PCR; TCRdb's copy has only in-frame clones and leaves some out. The top ten hold around 6.3% of the sample, which has fewer than 400,000 clones, approximately 67% seen once. This TCR came from a human donor with chronic lymphocytic leukemia. The sequencing here drew on PBMCs, taken after 36 months of ibrutinib treatment. This sequence joins TRBV20-1 and TRBJ2-5; weak D call: TRBD2 (5 bases). The CDR3 is CSARTLETQYF. Written as DNA, the CDR3 is TGCAGTGCACGGACTTTAGAGACCCAGTACTTC.